Presented here are 22 T cell receptor beta chains from one specimen sequenced in a study of beta chain features in type 1 diabetes. Reverse transcribing all isolated RNA meant expressed TCRB transcripts were sequenced. Clones were read by immunoSEQ multiplex PCR, and TCRdb kept only the in-frame ones, dropping some. The table records a few hundred thousand clones, 12% to 15% of them present only once. Sequencing was carried out using central memory CD4+ T cells from blood. The receptor source for this set is a man aged 25 to 40 in good health.

This clone was seen more than once but under ten times. The V gene is TRBV7-9, the J gene TRBJ2-7; 7 bases map to TRBD1. Trimming cost V 0 bases and J 0 bases; bases outside gene matches: 5. This CDR3 has 16 amino acids. CDR1 SEHNR and CDR2 FQNEAQ come from the germline V gene (reference sequence). The CDR3 sequence is CASSLAHGDSSYEQYF. DNA of the CDR3: TGTGCCAGCAGCTTAGCCCATGGGGACAGCTCCTACGAGCAGTACTTC.

This clone was detected only a few times. The rearrangement links TRBV5-6 to TRBJ2-5; tentative D call: TRBD1 (6 bases). V lost 4 bases, J lost 5 bases, and 18 bases lay in between. Looked up from germline, CDR1 is SGHDT and CDR2 is YYEEEE. This CDR3 is 15 amino acids long. CDR3: CASSLGGLQVETQYF. CDR3 nucleotide sequence: TGTGCCAGCAGCCTAGGGGGTCTTCAGGTGGAGACCCAGTACTTC.

This clone was seen a handful of times. The chain employs TRBV6-1 and TRBJ1-2; 7 positions agree with TRBD1. Germline V gene sequence: CDR1 MNHNS, CDR2 SASEGT. The junction had 6 bases not matched to a gene; V was cut back by 3 bases and J by 8 bases. The length of the CDR3 is 13 residues. The CDR3 sequence: CASSDSQGVGYTF. The CDR3 DNA reads as TGTGCCAGCAGTGATAGCCAGGGGGTCGGCTACACCTTC.

There are a few counts of this clone. A much larger clonotype is one base distant, so this may be a read error. The chain has TRBV5-6 and TRBJ2-6, with D hard to call. The CDR3 consists of 13 residues. V was cut by 2 bases and J by 1 base, with 1 base left in between. The germline V gene encodes CDR1 SGHDT and CDR2 YYEEEE. CDR3 sequence: CASSLSGANVLTF. Here the CDR3 DNA reads TGTGCCAGCAGCTTATCTGGGGCCAACGTCCTGACTTTC.

In its sample, this clone was seen once. A junction end diverges from the germline sequence, so it may reflect a read error. The CDR3 DNA sequence: TGTGCTAGCAGCCCCGCGGCGGGGGAAAAACTGTTTTTT. This translates into CASSPAAGEKLFF. The V gene is TRBV7-7, the J gene TRBJ1-4; D is uncertain. CDR1 is SSHAT, CDR2 FNYEAQ, per germline (reference sequence). The CDR3 sequence is 13 residues long.

There are a few counts of this clone. The chain combines TRBV19 with TRBJ2-3, with 8 positions matching TRBD2. Germline V gene data show CDR1 as LNHDA and CDR2 as SQIVND (reference sequence). The J segment lost 4 bases and the V segment lost 3 bases, leaving 6 bases of the junction unmatched. CDR3 length: 15 residues. CDR3 residues: CASSIGTSLADTQYF. CDR3 in DNA: TGTGCCAGTAGTATTGGGACTAGTCTTGCAGATACGCAGTATTTT. The full variable domain, with the rest looked up from reference TRBV19 and TRBJ2-3, is DGGITQSPKYLFRKEGQNVTLSCEQNLNHDAMYWYRQDPGQGLRLIYYSQIVNDFQKGDIAEGYSVSREKKESFPLTVTSAQKNPTAFYLCASSIGTSLADTQYFGPGTRLTVL.

The chain is built from TRBV7-9 and TRBJ1-5; D is unclear. The CDR3 contains 12 residues. Germline V gene sequence: CDR1 SEHNR, CDR2 FQNEAQ (reference sequence). The V end lost 3 bases, the J end lost 6 bases, and 6 bases lay between the germline ends. The CDR3, as DNA: TGTGCCAGCAGCTTCTCCGGTCAGCCCCAGCATTTT. Protein product: CASSFSGQPQHF.

DNA of the CDR3: TGTGCCTCCCAGATCGGGGGGGCGGGCTTCCTTTCACCCCTCCACTTT. This encodes CASQIGGAGFLSPLHF. V is TRBV10-3 and J is TRBJ1-6, with D perhaps matching TRBD1 (6 bases). CDR3 length equals 16 residues. CDR1 is ENHRY, CDR2 SYGVKD, per germline. Between the trimmed V and J ends, which lost 11 bases and 9 bases, there was a span of 26 bases.

In this sample, this clone turned up once. CDR3 in amino acids: CASSPGHFNQPQHF. Here the CDR3 DNA reads TGTGCCAGCAGCCCGGGACATTTCAATCAGCCCCAGCATTTT. The chain has TRBV6-4 and TRBJ1-5, with D possibly matching TRBD1 (6 bases). V lost 6 bases and J lost 3, with 12 bases in between. The CDR3 extends over 14 amino acids. Germline V gives CDR1 MRHNA, CDR2 SNTAGT.

This chain joins TRBV7-6 and TRBJ2-3; D not resolved. This CDR3 contains 12 residues. Trimming removed 2 bases from V and 5 bases from J, with 5 bases in between. Germline values: CDR1 SGHVS, CDR2 FNYEAQ. The CDR3 here is CASSLKEDTQYF. CDR3 coding DNA: TGTGCCAGCAGCTTAAAGGAAGATACGCAGTATTTT.

V gene TRBV6-5 combines with J gene TRBJ1-1, with 9 bases aligning to TRBD1. The CDR3 length is 14 residues. The germline V gene has CDR1 MNHEY and CDR2 SVGAGI. The trim removed 7 bases at V and 4 bases at J, leaving 7 bases unmatched. The CDR3 DNA sequence: TGTGCCAGCATCAACAGGGGGCGGCCCACTGAAGCTTTCTTT. Protein product: CASINRGRPTEAFF.

The chain couples TRBV7-2 to TRBJ2-4; D is uncertain. The CDR3 loop spans 11 amino acids. CDR1 is SGHTA and CDR2 is FQGNSA in the germline V gene. Trimming cost V 2 bases and J 7 bases, with 3 bases left between them. The CDR3 DNA follows: TGTGCCAGCAGCTTACGGAACATTCAGTACTTC. Translating it yields CASSLRNIQYF. Based on the CDR3 plus reference TRBV7-2 and TRBJ2-4, the full variable domain is GAGVSQSPSNKVTEKGKDVELRCDPISGHTALYWYRQSLGQGLEFLIYFQGNSAPDKSGLPSDRFSAERTGGSVSTLTIQRTQQEDSAVYLCASSLRNIQYFGAGTRLSVL.

J is TRBJ2-1 and V is TRBV6-4; 12 bases fit TRBD2. CDR1 and CDR2 from the germline V gene are MRHNA and SNTAGT. This CDR3 is 15 amino acids long. V trimming: 6 bases; J trimming: 6 bases; junction bases outside the gene matches: 6. This CDR3 is CASSSGGLAGNEQFF. The CDR3, as DNA: TGTGCCAGCAGCTCCGGGGGACTAGCGGGCAATGAGCAGTTCTTC.

This sequence joins TRBV7-7 and TRBJ2-6; TRBD1 or TRBD2 may be the D gene (5 bases each). This CDR3 is 18 amino acids long. V shed 5 bases and J shed 0 bases, with 17 bases lying between them. CDR1 and CDR2 from the germline V gene are SSHAT and FNYEAQ (reference sequence). CDR3 residues: CASSLLPGTYSGANVLTF. The CDR3 nucleotides are TGTGCCAGCAGCCTACTGCCGGGGACGTACTCTGGGGCCAACGTCCTGACTTTC.

The chain combines TRBV27 with TRBJ2-1, with 8 nucleotides matching TRBD1. CDR1 MNHEY and CDR2 SMNVEV come from the germline V gene (reference sequence). The CDR3 extends over 14 amino acids. Germline trimming cut 3 bases from V and 15 bases from J; bases unmatched to any gene: 13. Here the CDR3 DNA reads TGTGCCAGCAGTTTGGGCTCTACAGGGGGATCGGCGTTCTTC. This translates into CASSLGSTGGSAFF.

About this clone: At one end the junction does not follow the germline gene, possibly because of a read error. The gene calls are TRBV6-1 and TRBJ1-1; no firm D call. The CDR3 is 12 amino acids. Germline loops: CDR1 MNHNS, CDR2 SASEGT. CDR3 nucleotide sequence: TGTGCCAGCAGTGGGCAGTCTCTTTTTCCACGCTTT. Its protein is CASSGQSLFPRF.

This clone was seen a single time. The chain has TRBV6-1 and TRBJ1-5, with no clear D. This CDR3 has 14 amino acids. V was trimmed by 4 bases and J by 4 bases, leaving 11 bases between them. Germline V CDR1 and CDR2: MNHNS, SASEGT. This CDR3 reads CASSVWQANQPQHF. In nucleotides, the CDR3 is TGTGCCAGCAGTGTGTGGCAGGCAAATCAGCCCCAGCATTTT.

The V call is TRBV5-1, the J call TRBJ2-1; D may match TRBD1 or TRBD2 (5 bases each). From germline, CDR1 is SGHRS and CDR2 YFSETQ. V was clipped by 4 bases and J by 0 bases, with 20 bases between them. The CDR3 is 18 residues long. CDR3: CASSLFTGRQSSYNEQFF. In DNA form, the CDR3 reads TGCGCCAGCAGCCTTTTCACGGGACGGCAGAGCTCCTACAATGAGCAGTTCTTC.

This clone was counted only a few times. The chain is built from TRBV11-2 and TRBJ1-2, with unresolved D. This CDR3 contains 12 residues. V was clipped by 1 base and J by 8 bases, with 8 bases between them. The germline gives CDR1 SGHAT, CDR2 FQNNGV. The CDR3, as DNA: TGTGCCAGCAGCTTAGGTAGATCGGGCTACACCTTC. This sequence encodes CASSLGRSGYTF.

This clone was counted a few times. The rearrangement joins TRBV27 to TRBJ2-4; 9 bases map to TRBD2. CDR3 length: 18 amino acids. J gave up 0 bases and V 2 bases, and 8 bases lay outside the gene matches. The germline CDR1 and CDR2 sequences are MNHEY and SMNVEV (reference sequence). The CDR3 nucleotides are TGTGCCAGCAGTTTAGCTAGCGGGATAGAGCTAGCCAAAAACATTCAGTACTTC. This codes for CASSLASGIELAKNIQYF.

In its sample, this clone was seen many times. This chain connects TRBV7-2 to TRBJ2-7; no definite D call. There are 15 residues in the CDR3. Germline lookup yields CDR1 SGHTA and CDR2 FQGNSA. The germline V and J ends were trimmed by 2 bases and 2 bases, with 13 bases remaining between them. In nucleotides, the CDR3 is TGTGCCAGCAGCTTAAGAGTCCATGGGGCCTACGAGCAGTACTTC. Translation: CASSLRVHGAYEQYF.

The chain joins TRBV5-1 to TRBJ2-5, with 10 bases fitting TRBD1. This CDR3 is 14 amino acids long. V shed 4 bases, J shed 5 bases, and the junction held 5 bases outside the gene matches. Germline-derived CDR1 and CDR2 are SGHRS and YFSETQ. The CDR3 spells CASSVGTGVETQYF. CDR3 sequence (DNA): TGCGCCAGCAGCGTCGGGACAGGGGTTGAGACCCAGTACTTC.